The 7 T cell receptor beta chains listed next were all sequenced from one sample in a study of blood T cells in healthy people across ages. Together with a sample-barcoded 5' primer, a J-beta primer mix was included in a second PCR lasting about 6 to 12 cycles. TCRdb re-analysed the 5' RACE reads in MiXCR, keeping a single row per CDR3 protein. This sample has hundreds of thousands of distinct CDR3 sequences; roughly a quarter occur once, and the top ten carry over 3.5%. Another study also made use of these data, one on T cells of mothers and their children.

The sequenced sample was blood. The origin of the receptors is a boy between 2 and 10 years old in good health.

This clonotype was seen a handful of times. The chain couples TRBV7-8 to TRBJ2-7, with 9 positions matching TRBD2. J gave up 3 bases and V 4 bases, and 7 bases lay outside the gene matches. The CDR3 has 15 amino acids. Germline V gene sequence: CDR1 SGHVS, CDR2 FQNEAQ. CDR3 sequence (DNA): TGTGCCAGCAGCTCCTTAGCGGGGGCGGTCTACGAGCAGTACTTC. Amino acid sequence: CASSSLAGAVYEQYF.

In DNA, the CDR3 is TGCAGCGTTGAAGATCATGACAGGGTGAGGCCCTACAATGAGCAGTACTTC. It specifies CSVEDHDRVRPYNEQYF. This rearrangement joins TRBV29-1 to TRBJ2-7; 7 bases map to TRBD1. Germline-derived CDR1 and CDR2 are SQVTM and ANQGSEA. This CDR3 has 17 amino acids. V dropped 0 bases and J dropped 7; count of bases not matched to a gene: 18.

The J gene is TRBJ2-5, the V gene TRBV10-3; 9 bases line up with TRBD2. Germline V gene data show CDR1 as ENHRY and CDR2 as SYGVKD. V shed 1 base and J 0 bases; nucleotides not matched to a gene: 3. This CDR3 is 16 amino acids long. The CDR3, as DNA: TGTGCCATCAGTGAGTTACCTAGCGGGGACCAAGAGACCCAGTACTTC. This encodes CAISELPSGDQETQYF.

This clonotype has just a few counts. Compared with germline, one end of the junction differs, possibly owing to a read error. The CDR3 DNA reads TGTGCCAGCAGCTTAGGGCATACTAAGGCAGAGACCCAGCACTTC. Protein: CASSLGHTKAETQHF. V is TRBV7-8 and J is TRBJ2-5; no clear D gene. Germline assignment: CDR1 SGHVS and CDR2 FQNEAQ. The CDR3 contains 15 residues.

With respect to this clonotype: The conserved phenylalanine or tryptophan is not found at the CDR3 terminus, so this likely reflects a read error. The chain recombines TRBV20-1 with TRBJ1-5, with D maybe TRBD1 (5 bases). CDR3 size: 13 residues. The V gene lost 3 bases and the J gene lost 5 bases, with 11 bases spanning the gap. Per germline, CDR1 DFQATT and CDR2 SNEGSKA (reference sequence). The CDR3 loop is CSASDQGHQPQHL. For the CDR3, the DNA is TGCAGTGCTAGTGACCAGGGCCATCAGCCCCAGCATCTT.

The chain links TRBV6-5 to TRBJ1-4; D is unclear. The germline V and J ends were trimmed by 2 bases and 4 bases, with 11 bases remaining between them. The CDR3 sequence is 15 residues long. Germline V lookup: CDR1 MNHEY, CDR2 SVGAGI. The CDR3 loop is CASSYRGSNNEKLFF. The CDR3 DNA sequence: TGTGCCAGCAGTTACCGAGGGAGCAATAATGAAAAACTGTTTTTT.

This sequence joins TRBV27 and TRBJ1-2; D is perhaps TRBD1 (5 bases). V lost 2 bases and J lost 8, with 9 bases in between. The germline gives CDR1 MNHEY, CDR2 SMNVEV (reference sequence). The CDR3 length is 12 residues. The CDR3 region is CASSLEGRGYTF. The DNA for the CDR3 is TGTGCCAGCAGTTTAGAGGGGAGAGGCTACACCTTC.